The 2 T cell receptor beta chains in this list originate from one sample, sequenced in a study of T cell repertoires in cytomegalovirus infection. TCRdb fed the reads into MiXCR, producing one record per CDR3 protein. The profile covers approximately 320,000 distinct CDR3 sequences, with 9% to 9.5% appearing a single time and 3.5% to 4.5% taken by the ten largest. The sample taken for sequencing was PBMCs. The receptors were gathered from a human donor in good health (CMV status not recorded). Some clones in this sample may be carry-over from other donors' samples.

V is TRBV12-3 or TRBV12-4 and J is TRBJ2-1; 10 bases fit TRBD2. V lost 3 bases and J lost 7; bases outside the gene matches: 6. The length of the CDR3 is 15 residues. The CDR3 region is CASSFSGRPGNEQFF. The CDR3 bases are TGTGCCAGCAGTTTTAGCGGGAGGCCGGGAAATGAGCAGTTCTTC.

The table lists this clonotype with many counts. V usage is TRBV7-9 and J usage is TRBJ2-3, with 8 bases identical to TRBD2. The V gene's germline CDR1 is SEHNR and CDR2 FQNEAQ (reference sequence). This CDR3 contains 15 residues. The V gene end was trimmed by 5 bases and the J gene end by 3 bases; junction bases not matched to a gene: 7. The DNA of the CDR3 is TGTGCCAGCAGCCGGGGGGGCTGGAGGACAGATACGCAGTATTTT. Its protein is CASSRGGWRTDTQYF.